Following are 8 T cell receptor beta chains from one sample sequenced in a study of shared T cell receptors in the human thymus. Some clones are missing from TCRdb's copy, which holds only in-frame ones; the method was immunoSEQ multiplex PCR. In the table there are approximately 400,000 clones, 95% of which are singletons. Sample: thymocytes. The source is a human donor.

This clone was observed a handful of times. This chain joins TRBV6-1 and TRBJ1-2; D is ambiguous. There are 14 residues in the CDR3. Deletions cut 1 base from V and 7 bases from J, with 13 bases between. CDR1 is MNHNS and CDR2 is SASEGT in the germline V gene. The CDR3 DNA sequence: TGTGCCAGCAGTGAAGGAAGCGGGTGGGTTGGCTACACCTTC. This gives the protein CASSEGSGWVGYTF.

About this clone: The junction departs from the called germline gene at one end, perhaps through a read error. The genes are TRBV4-2 and TRBJ1-1, with D perhaps matching TRBD1 (6 bases). The V gene's germline CDR1 is LGHNA and CDR2 YNFKEQ. This CDR3 is 10 amino acids long. The CDR3 loop is CASSPRDMAF. The CDR3 DNA is TGTGCCAGCAGCCCTCGGGACATGGCCTTT.

The J gene is TRBJ1-3, the V gene TRBV19, with TRBD1 matching 8 bases. With V trimmed by 5 bases and J by 0 bases, 6 bases remained unmatched. The CDR3 extends over 16 amino acids. CDR1 and CDR2 (germline): LNHDA, SQIVND (reference sequence). The CDR3 loop is CASSPQDRASGNTIYF. The CDR3 DNA sequence: TGTGCCAGTAGTCCACAGGACAGGGCCTCTGGAAACACCATATATTTT. Combining the CDR3 with reference TRBV19 and TRBJ1-3 gives the whole variable domain DGGITQSPKYLFRKEGQNVTLSCEQNLNHDAMYWYRQDPGQGLRLIYYSQIVNDFQKGDIAEGYSVSREKKESFPLTVTSAQKNPTAFYLCASSPQDRASGNTIYFGEGSWLTVV.

The rearrangement uses TRBV5-4 and TRBJ1-1, with D uncertain. The V gene lost 4 bases and the J gene lost 11 bases, with 15 bases spanning the gap. The CDR3 runs to 12 residues. Germline V CDR1 and CDR2: SGHNT, YYREEE (reference sequence). The chain's CDR3 is CASSPDPQNAFF. The CDR3 DNA reads TGTGCCAGCAGCCCTGATCCGCAGAACGCTTTCTTT. Filled out from reference TRBV5-4 and TRBJ1-1, the complete variable domain reads ETGVTQSPTHLIKTRGQQVTLRCSSQSGHNTVSWYQQALGQGPQFIFQYYREEENGRGNFPPRFSGLQFPNYSSELNVNALELDDSALYLCASSPDPQNAFFGQGTRLTVV.

The CDR3 region is CASRMRGYQPQHF. The CDR3 DNA follows: TGTGCCAGTAGAATGAGAGGGTACCAGCCCCAGCATTTT. This chain uses TRBV19 with TRBJ1-5; D unclear. Trimming removed 6 bases from V and 7 bases from J, with 13 bases in between. The germline CDR1 and CDR2 sequences are LNHDA and SQIVND (reference sequence). CDR3 length: 13 residues.

V and J are TRBV7-3 and TRBJ2-7; D not certain. Germline CDR1 SGHTA, CDR2 FQGTGA. The CDR3 totals 13 residues. The V end lost 4 bases, the J end lost 2 bases, and 9 bases lay between the germline ends. The CDR3: CASSYDPAYEQYF. As DNA, the CDR3 is TGTGCCAGCAGCTACGACCCAGCCTACGAGCAGTACTTC.

This chain links TRBV27 with TRBJ2-7, with a possible D match to TRBD1 (6 bases). Trimming stripped 5 bases from V and 0 bases from J, with 17 bases between. CDR1 and CDR2 (germline): MNHEY, SMNVEV (reference sequence). The length of the CDR3 is 16 residues. The CDR3 protein is CASSTGKARSSYEQYF. The CDR3 DNA reads TGTGCCAGCAGTACAGGGAAAGCGAGGAGCTCCTACGAGCAGTACTTC.

A remark on this clone: The sample carries other DNA sequences with the same CDR3. V usage is TRBV6-5 and J usage is TRBJ2-1; possibly TRBD1 for D (6 bases). V was pared by 0 bases and J by 4 bases, with 10 bases between. The CDR3 is 15 amino acids. Germline loops: CDR1 MNHEY, CDR2 SVGAGI. The CDR3 sequence is CASSYSSGTYNEQFF. CDR3 sequence (DNA): TGTGCCAGCAGTTACTCATCGGGGACATACAATGAGCAGTTCTTC.